This T cell receptor beta chain was recovered during a study of T cells in Graves' hyperthyroidism and ophthalmopathy. Whole-study findings and limits: Among clonotypes expanded in thyroid above 0.001, most were also found in blood.

Turning to this clonotype: Its antigen remains unknown.

What was amplified from RNA transcripts were TCR beta CDR3 regions. Initially, a first-round RT-PCR of the TCR CDR3 employed the HTBI primer set. TCRdb re-called the multiplex PCR reads through MiXCR, storing one row per CDR3 protein. The top ten clones hold roughly 15% of a sample with some 700,000 distinct CDR3 sequences, roughly 17% of them seen once. The sample comprised blood. The TCR comes from a man aged 50-60 years with Graves' hyperthyroidism.

In DNA form, the CDR3 reads TGTGCCAGCAGCATGTCGACAGATTACAATGAGCAGTTCTTC. This encodes CASSMSTDYNEQFF. V usage is TRBV7-3 and J usage is TRBJ2-1; the D gene is possibly TRBD1 (5 bases). Between the trimmed V and J ends, which lost 5 bases and 4 bases, there was a span of 12 bases. The CDR3 totals 14 residues. The V gene's germline CDR1 is SGHTA and CDR2 FQGTGA.